This T cell receptor beta chain appears in the sequencing data of a study of regulatory T cells in long-lasting Graves disease. Combining iRepertoire HTBI primers with Arm-PCR of CDR3 regions, the authors built TCR beta libraries. MiXCR, applied by TCRdb to the multiplex PCR reads, yields one record per CDR3 protein. The data contain 420,000 or so distinct CDR3 sequences, around 17% of them seen just once; the ten biggest clones take up 20% to 25%. Regarding this clonotype: The junction shows a germline mismatch at one end, possibly a read error.

The CDR3 is 11 residues long. Looked up from germline, CDR1 is SNHLY and CDR2 is FYNNEI. Noted time point: newly diagnosed GD, antithyroid drugs for less than 3 months. Following extraction of RNA from PBMCs, that RNA was used to make the TCR library. EDTA tubes received around 9 milliliters of collected peripheral blood. These data are also associated with another study on T cells in Graves' hyperthyroidism and ophthalmopathy. That work states: By a 13 V-J model, ophthalmopathy was set apart from stable hyperthyroidism.

The clonotype comes from a woman between 18 and 29 years old with Graves disease. Specimen: peripheral blood mononuclear cells (PBMCs), collected at new diagnosis, from a patient treated with antithyroid drugs. This chain joins TRBV2 and TRBJ2-4; 9 bases align to TRBD1. The CDR3, as DNA: TGTGTCAGCAGGGGACAGGGCATTCAGTACTTC. Translation: CVSRGQGIQYF.